This TCR beta chain comes out of a study of post-analysis software for immune sequencing data (dated by TCRdb to about 2015). For the wider study: Relapsing-remitting, secondary progressive and progressive-relapsing multiple sclerosis were recorded as disease courses, and subtype annotation was lacking for some patients. The patient repertoires were compared against 11 previously published healthy control repertoires obtained from donors aged about 6 to 26 years. A subset of samples was prepared in parallel using single-end sample barcoding, then pooled and co-amplified after Illumina adapter ligation.

Library construction relied on PCR. The sequencer listed for this sample is Illumina HiSeq 2500. To reduce PCR and sequencing biases, unique molecular identifiers were incorporated into the TCR beta cDNA libraries. Per 1 to 10 million input T cells, around 500,000 cDNA molecules were obtained, such that each molecule approximated one T cell. The patient libraries were prepared and sequenced with the same protocol used for the earlier healthy control dataset. Within a given batch, samples were prepared together, multiplexed and sequenced on the same HiSeq lane. For the original study's pipeline: MIGEC handled the raw barcoded reads, throwing out single-read molecular identifier groups before consensus assembly and CDR3 extraction. VDJtools was used for post-analysis of the clonotype tables, with diversity normalized by down-sampling every dataset to the smallest sample size. Repertoire overlap clustering matched CDR3 amino acid but not nucleotide sequences to correct batch-related cross-sample contamination. Using fastp at Q25 and MiXCR, TCRdb reprocessed the public reads and kept productive beta chains. One record per CDR3 amino acid sequence lists the most common genes and DNA. In this record, the V and J calls reflect TCRdb's handling and not the investigators' own analysis. Across this sample there are approximately 730,000 distinct CDR3 sequences, with approximately 44% seen only once. The ten largest clones represent roughly 5% of the sample.

In the case of this clonotype: It has no known antigen specificity. No base quality values were provided; no much bigger clone lies one nucleotide off.

The germline V gene specifies MGHDK as CDR1 and SYGVNS as CDR2. Relative to germline, V is 4 bases shorter and J is 15 bases shorter, with 16 bases between their ends. The CDR3 starts with the cysteine, ends with the phenylalanine, and has 12 residues. CDR3 DNA only is kept here, 36 bases in frame from base 1. To demonstrate the VDJtools post-analysis software, TCR beta repertoires were profiled from the peripheral blood of 10 to 15 young patients with multiple sclerosis. The multiple sclerosis patients were children and adolescents between about 6 and 16 years of age. What the authors observed across the whole study: Multiple sclerosis patients had significantly lower normalized Chao1 diversity than controls, a result that suggests substantial peripheral T-cell clonal expansion. The multiple sclerosis patient group was slightly younger than the control group. Strong co-clustering of samples prepared in the same batch was shown by direct clustering with F measure, prompting a batch-effect correction. Significantly higher frequencies in patients than in controls were found for roughly five TRBV segments, including TRBV5-6, TRBV5-1 and TRBV20-1.

The receptor was isolated from a girl aged 10-17 years with multiple sclerosis. The chain is made from TRBV25-1 and TRBJ2-1; the D gene is perhaps TRBD2, on 5 matching bases. What was sequenced was blood. CDR3 reads: CASSGPPGKGFF. The DNA reads TGTGCCAGCAGTGGCCCACCGGGAAAAGGGTTCTTC.